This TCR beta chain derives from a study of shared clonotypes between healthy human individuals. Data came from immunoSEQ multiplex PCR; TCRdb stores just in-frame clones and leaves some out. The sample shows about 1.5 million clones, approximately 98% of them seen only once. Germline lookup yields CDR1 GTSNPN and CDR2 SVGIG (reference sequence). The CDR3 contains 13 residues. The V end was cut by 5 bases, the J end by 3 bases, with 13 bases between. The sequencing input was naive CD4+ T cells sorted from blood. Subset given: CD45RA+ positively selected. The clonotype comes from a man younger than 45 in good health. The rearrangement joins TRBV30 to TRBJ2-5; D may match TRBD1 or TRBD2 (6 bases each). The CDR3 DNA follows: TGTGCCTGGGGGGGGCAGGCGGAAGAGACCCAGTACTTC. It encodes CAWGGQAEETQYF.